Below are 19 T cell receptor beta chains sequenced from a single sample in a study of shared clonotypes between healthy human individuals. TCRdb keeps only in-frame clones here, not all; method: immunoSEQ multiplex PCR. This table holds roughly 2.6 million clones, over 85% found once. The sequencing input was naive CD4+ T cells sorted from blood. Subset noted: CD45RA+ positively selected. These receptors originate from a man younger than 30 in good health.

The sample holds one count of this clone. The rearrangement joins TRBV18 to TRBJ2-2; 9 bases match TRBD1. CDR3 length: 17 amino acids. Germline V gives CDR1 KGHSH, CDR2 LQKENI. J gave up 1 base and V 2 bases, and 5 bases lay outside the gene matches. DNA of the CDR3: TGTGCCAGCTCACCATCCACAGGGGGCATGAACACCGGGGAGCTGTTTTTT. It encodes CASSPSTGGMNTGELFF. The full variable domain, completed using reference TRBV18 and TRBJ2-2, is NAGVMQNPRHLVRRRGQEARLRCSPMKGHSHVYWYRQLPEEGLKFMVYLQKENIIDESGMPKERFSAEFPKEGPSILRIQQVVRGDSAAYFCASSPSTGGMNTGELFFGEGSRLTVL.

The genes are TRBV27 and TRBJ1-2; no reliable D call. V was clipped by 0 bases and J by 2 bases, with 10 bases between them. Germline CDR1 reads MNHEY; CDR2 reads SMNVEV (reference sequence). This CDR3 spans 15 amino acids. The DNA of the CDR3 is TGTGCCAGCAGTTTATCCGGGAGACTAAACTATGGCTACACCTTC. Translation: CASSLSGRLNYGYTF.

The J gene is TRBJ2-1, the V gene TRBV15; 9 nucleotides align to TRBD1. The germline gives CDR1 LNHNV, CDR2 YYDKDF (reference sequence). The V and J ends lost 0 bases and 7 bases, in that order; junction bases with no gene match: 10. The CDR3 has 17 residues. The CDR3 region is CATSRDVRTGAANEQFF. CDR3 bases: TGTGCCACCAGCAGAGATGTAAGGACAGGGGCTGCTAATGAGCAGTTCTTC.

Comments on this clone: At the DNA level, this CDR3 is encoded by other sequences in the same sample as well. The chain uses TRBV19 and TRBJ1-1; D unclear. The V gene's germline CDR1 is LNHDA and CDR2 SQIVND (reference sequence). With 3 bases removed from V and 6 bases from J, the gap between germline ends came to 11 bases. The CDR3 has 13 residues. CDR3 region: CASSMGAGSEAFF. The CDR3 nucleotides read TGTGCCAGTAGTATGGGCGCAGGCTCTGAAGCTTTCTTT. Full variable domain (missing parts from reference TRBV19 and TRBJ1-1): DGGITQSPKYLFRKEGQNVTLSCEQNLNHDAMYWYRQDPGQGLRLIYYSQIVNDFQKGDIAEGYSVSREKKESFPLTVTSAQKNPTAFYLCASSMGAGSEAFFGQGTRLTVV.

The chain is built from TRBV2 and TRBJ1-1; weak D call: TRBD1 (5 bases). The germline CDR1 and CDR2 sequences are SNHLY and FYNNEI. The CDR3 contains 17 residues. V was clipped by 4 bases and J by 0 bases, with 18 bases between them. CDR3 amino acids: CASSVGSGRVMNTEAFF. The CDR3 coding sequence is TGTGCCAGCAGTGTCGGGTCAGGGAGAGTCATGAACACTGAAGCTTTCTTT.

V is TRBV5-1 and J is TRBJ1-1; 7 nucleotides match TRBD1. Germline-derived CDR1 and CDR2 are SGHRS and YFSETQ. The CDR3 has 16 amino acids. After removal of 5 bases from V and 3 bases from J, the junction contained 13 bases not matched to a gene. The CDR3 DNA is TGCGCCAGCAGTAGACAGGGAGGGAGTTTGGACACTGAAGCTTTCTTT. Translating it yields CASSRQGGSLDTEAFF.

V usage is TRBV14 and J usage is TRBJ2-7, with D uncertain. This CDR3 has 14 amino acids. Trimming shortened V by 1 base and J by 6 bases, and 13 bases separated the two germline ends. CDR1 is SGHDN and CDR2 is FVKESK in the germline V gene. CDR3 in amino acids: CASSQAFDGGEQYF. CDR3 bases: TGTGCCAGCAGCCAAGCCTTTGACGGCGGCGAGCAGTACTTC.

This chain connects TRBV18 to TRBJ1-1; D is uncertain. The CDR3 is made up of 14 amino acids. V lost 3 bases and J lost 1, with 9 bases in between. Germline lookup yields CDR1 KGHSH and CDR2 LQKENI. The DNA for the CDR3 is TGTGCCAGCTCACCGCCACGGACGAACACTGAAGCTTTCTTT. This sequence encodes CASSPPRTNTEAFF.

This chain joins TRBV4-3 and TRBJ2-7, with a weak D call TRBD2 (5 bases). The CDR3 is 16 amino acids. The V end was cut by 3 bases, the J end by 3 bases, with 18 bases between. CDR1 and CDR2 (germline): LGHNA, YSLEER. CDR3 protein: CASSQALVAGDYEQYF. The CDR3 nucleotides read TGCGCCAGCAGCCAGGCCCTCGTGGCCGGGGACTACGAGCAGTACTTC.

This clone was recorded a few times. The chain has TRBV9 and TRBJ2-2; 10 bases map to TRBD2. V dropped 3 bases and J dropped 0; count of bases not matched to a gene: 2. In germline, CDR1 is SGDLS, CDR2 YYNGEE. CDR3 size: 16 residues. The CDR3 coding sequence is TGTGCCAGCAGCGATGGACTAGCGGCGAACACCGGGGAGCTGTTTTTT. Its protein is CASSDGLAANTGELFF.

This sequence joins TRBV11-3 and TRBJ2-7, with TRBD1 as a possible D gene (5 bases). The CDR3 runs 12 residues. CDR1 is SGHNT, CDR2 YENEEA, per germline. V lost 5 bases to trimming and J lost 3 bases, with 8 bases between them. CDR3 protein: CASSNQGYEQYF. The CDR3 coding sequence is TGTGCCAGCAGCAATCAGGGCTACGAGCAGTACTTC. The variable domain in full, with the rest retrieved from reference TRBV11-3 and TRBJ2-7, is EAGVVQSPRYKIIEKKQPVAFWCNPISGHNTLYWYLQNLGQGPELLIRYENEEAVDDSQLPKDRFSAERLKGVDSTLKIQPAELGDSAVYLCASSNQGYEQYFGPGTRLTVT.

This chain uses TRBV14 with TRBJ2-3; D unclear. V was pared by 5 bases and J by 6 bases, with 12 bases between. This CDR3 has 13 residues. The germline V gene encodes CDR1 SGHDN and CDR2 FVKESK. This chain's CDR3 is CASSYQKADTQYF. The CDR3 DNA reads TGTGCCAGCAGCTATCAAAAAGCGGATACGCAGTATTTT.

The chain combines TRBV18 with TRBJ2-4; a weak D match, TRBD1 (5 bases). This CDR3 is 15 amino acids long. V was cut by 0 bases and J by 2 bases, with 8 bases left in between. The V gene's germline CDR1 is KGHSH and CDR2 LQKENI. CDR3 nucleotides: TGTGCCAGCTCACCACCGCAGGGATCCAAAAACATTCAGTACTTC. Residues: CASSPPQGSKNIQYF. The whole variable domain, filled in from reference TRBV18 and TRBJ2-4, reads NAGVMQNPRHLVRRRGQEARLRCSPMKGHSHVYWYRQLPEEGLKFMVYLQKENIIDESGMPKERFSAEFPKEGPSILRIQQVVRGDSAAYFCASSPPQGSKNIQYFGAGTRLSVL.

This clone was seen just once. Other DNA sequences in this specimen translate into the identical CDR3. This rearrangement joins TRBV18 to TRBJ2-7; D remains ambiguous. Between the trimmed V and J ends, which lost 0 bases and 3 bases, there was a span of 6 bases. Germline CDR1 and CDR2: KGHSH and LQKENI. CDR3 length: 13 amino acids. CDR3 region: CASSPPNVYEQYF. The CDR3, as DNA: TGTGCCAGCTCACCACCGAACGTCTACGAGCAGTACTTC.

V usage is TRBV18 and J usage is TRBJ2-5, with TRBD1 matching over 8 bases. The CDR3 loop spans 13 amino acids. The junction had 5 bases not matched to a gene; V was cut back by 6 bases and J by 5 bases. Germline-derived CDR1 and CDR2 are KGHSH and LQKENI. The CDR3 reads CASSRQGTETQYF. For the CDR3, the DNA is TGTGCCAGCTCGCGACAGGGGACGGAGACCCAGTACTTC.

J is TRBJ1-4 and V is TRBV11-2, with a weak D call TRBD1 (5 bases). Looked up from germline, CDR1 is SGHAT and CDR2 is FQNNGV. There are 12 residues in the CDR3. The V end was cut by 1 base, the J end by 17 bases, with 14 bases between. Written as DNA, the CDR3 is TGTGCCAGCAGCTTAGGGTTGGACAAGAGTTTTTTT. As protein: CASSLGLDKSFF. Using reference TRBV11-2 and TRBJ1-4 for the parts outside the CDR3, the full variable domain is EAGVAQSPRYKIIEKRQSVAFWCNPISGHATLYWYQQILGQGPKLLIQFQNNGVVDDSQLPKDRFSAERLKGVDSTLKIQPAKLEDSAVYLCASSLGLDKSFFGSGTQLSVL.

The rearrangement links TRBV2 to TRBJ1-3, with D perhaps TRBD1 (5 bases). The V and J ends lost 1 base and 2 bases respectively, with 9 bases between them. CDR1 and CDR2 (germline): SNHLY, FYNNEI. The CDR3 covers 15 residues. DNA for the CDR3: TGTGCCAGCAGTGAAGTGGGCAGGGCTGGAAACACCATATATTTT. Its protein product is CASSEVGRAGNTIYF.

This chain links TRBV9 with TRBJ2-7; 7 bases fit TRBD1. After removal of 3 bases from V and 3 bases from J, the junction contained 0 bases not matched to a gene. Per germline, CDR1 SGDLS and CDR2 YYNGEE. The CDR3 is 12 residues long. The CDR3 bases are TGTGCCAGCAGCGCAGGGGGCTACGAGCAGTACTTC. This codes for CASSAGGYEQYF.

The gene calls are TRBV5-4 and TRBJ2-5; perhaps D is TRBD1 or TRBD2 (5 bases each). The germline V gene encodes CDR1 SGHNT and CDR2 YYREEE (reference sequence). Between the trimmed V and J ends, which lost 4 bases and 2 bases, there was a span of 15 bases. The CDR3 is 15 amino acids. DNA of the CDR3: TGTGCCAGCAGCCCTGTCGGGACGGGACAAGAGACCCAGTACTTC. It codes for CASSPVGTGQETQYF.